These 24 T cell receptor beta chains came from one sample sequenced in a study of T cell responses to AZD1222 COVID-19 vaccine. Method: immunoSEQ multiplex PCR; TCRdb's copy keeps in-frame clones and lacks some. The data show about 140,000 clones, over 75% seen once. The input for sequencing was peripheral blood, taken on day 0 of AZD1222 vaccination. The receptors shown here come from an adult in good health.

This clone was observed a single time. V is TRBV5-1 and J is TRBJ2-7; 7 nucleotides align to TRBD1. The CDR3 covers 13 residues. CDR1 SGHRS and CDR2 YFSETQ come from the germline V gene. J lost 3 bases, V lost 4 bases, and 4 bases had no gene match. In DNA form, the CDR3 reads TGCGCCAGCAGCCGGGCAGGGGGCTACGAGCAGTACTTC. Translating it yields CASSRAGGYEQYF.

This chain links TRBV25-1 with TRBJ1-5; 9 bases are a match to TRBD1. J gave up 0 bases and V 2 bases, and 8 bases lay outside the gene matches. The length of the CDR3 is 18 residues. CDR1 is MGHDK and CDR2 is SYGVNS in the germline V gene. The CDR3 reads CASSEGPRDRVSNQPQHF. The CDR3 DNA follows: TGTGCCAGCAGTGAAGGGCCCCGGGACAGGGTTAGCAATCAGCCCCAGCATTTT.

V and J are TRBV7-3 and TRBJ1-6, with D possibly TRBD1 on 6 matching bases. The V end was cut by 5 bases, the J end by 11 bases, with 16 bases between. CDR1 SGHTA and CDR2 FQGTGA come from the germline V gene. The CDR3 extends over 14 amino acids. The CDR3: CASSRTAGETPLHF. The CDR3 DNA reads TGTGCCAGCAGCCGGACGGCAGGGGAGACACCCCTCCACTTT.

The CDR3 DNA follows: TGTGCCAGCAGCACCGGACTAGCGGAAGCAGATACGCAGTATTTT. It is translated as CASSTGLAEADTQYF. The chain combines TRBV7-2 with TRBJ2-3; 10 nucleotides line up with TRBD2. Germline V lookup: CDR1 SGHTA, CDR2 FQGNSA. With V trimmed by 5 bases and J by 4 bases, 6 bases remained unmatched. The CDR3 has 15 amino acids.

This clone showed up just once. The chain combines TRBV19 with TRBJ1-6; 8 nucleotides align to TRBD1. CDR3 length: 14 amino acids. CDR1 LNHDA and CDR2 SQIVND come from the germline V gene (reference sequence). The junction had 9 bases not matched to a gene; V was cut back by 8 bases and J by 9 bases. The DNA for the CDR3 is TGTGCCAGTCTGAGGACAGGGACCTCTTCACCCCTCCACTTT. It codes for CASLRTGTSSPLHF. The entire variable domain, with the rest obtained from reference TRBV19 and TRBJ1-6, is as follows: DGGITQSPKYLFRKEGQNVTLSCEQNLNHDAMYWYRQDPGQGLRLIYYSQIVNDFQKGDIAEGYSVSREKKESFPLTVTSAQKNPTAFYLCASLRTGTSSPLHFGNGTRLTVT.

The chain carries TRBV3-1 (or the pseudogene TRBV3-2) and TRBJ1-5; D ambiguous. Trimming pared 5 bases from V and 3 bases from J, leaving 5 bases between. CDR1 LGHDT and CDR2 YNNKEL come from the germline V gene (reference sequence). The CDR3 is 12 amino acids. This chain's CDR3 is CASSRDNQPQHF. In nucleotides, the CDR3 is TGTGCCAGCAGCAGGGACAATCAGCCCCAGCATTTT.

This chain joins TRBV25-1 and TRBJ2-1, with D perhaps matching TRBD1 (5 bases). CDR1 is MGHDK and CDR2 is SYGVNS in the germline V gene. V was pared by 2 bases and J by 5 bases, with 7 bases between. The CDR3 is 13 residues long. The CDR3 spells CASSELGDNEQFF. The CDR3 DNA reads TGTGCCAGCAGTGAACTAGGGGACAATGAGCAGTTCTTC.

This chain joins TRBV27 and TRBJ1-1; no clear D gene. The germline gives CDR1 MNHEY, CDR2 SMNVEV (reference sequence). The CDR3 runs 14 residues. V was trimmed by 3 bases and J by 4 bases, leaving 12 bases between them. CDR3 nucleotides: TGTGCCAGCAGTTTCAGACACCTGAGCACTGAAGCTTTCTTT. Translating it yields CASSFRHLSTEAFF.

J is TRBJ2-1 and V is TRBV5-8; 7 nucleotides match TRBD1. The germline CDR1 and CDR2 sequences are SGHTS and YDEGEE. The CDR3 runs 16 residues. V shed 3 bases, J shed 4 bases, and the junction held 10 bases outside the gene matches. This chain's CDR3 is CASSSGLGTAYNEQFF. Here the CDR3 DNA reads TGTGCCAGCAGCTCGGGCCTCGGGACAGCGTACAATGAGCAGTTCTTC.

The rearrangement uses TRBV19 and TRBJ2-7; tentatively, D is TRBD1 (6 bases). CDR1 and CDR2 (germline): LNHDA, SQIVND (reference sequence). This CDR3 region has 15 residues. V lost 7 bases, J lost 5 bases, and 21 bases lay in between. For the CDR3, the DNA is TGTGCCAGTAAGTTCCAGGGGCGACTCGGGGACGAGCAGTACTTC. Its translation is CASKFQGRLGDEQYF. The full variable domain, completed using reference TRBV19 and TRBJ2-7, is DGGITQSPKYLFRKEGQNVTLSCEQNLNHDAMYWYRQDPGQGLRLIYYSQIVNDFQKGDIAEGYSVSREKKESFPLTVTSAQKNPTAFYLCASKFQGRLGDEQYFGPGTRLTVT.

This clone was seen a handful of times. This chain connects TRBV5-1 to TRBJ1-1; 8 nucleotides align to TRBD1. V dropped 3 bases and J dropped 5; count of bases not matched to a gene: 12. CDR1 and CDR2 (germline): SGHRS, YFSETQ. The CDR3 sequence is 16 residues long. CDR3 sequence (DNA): TGCGCCAGCAGCTGGGCCAGAGGGCAGGGGGCGACTGAAGCTTTCTTT. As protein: CASSWARGQGATEAFF.

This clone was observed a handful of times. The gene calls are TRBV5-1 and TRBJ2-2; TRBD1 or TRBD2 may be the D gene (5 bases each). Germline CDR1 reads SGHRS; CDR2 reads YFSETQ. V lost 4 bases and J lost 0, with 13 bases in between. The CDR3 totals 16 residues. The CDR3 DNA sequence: TGCGCCAGCAGCCCGTCCTGGGGACCGAACACCGGGGAGCTGTTTTTT. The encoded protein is CASSPSWGPNTGELFF.

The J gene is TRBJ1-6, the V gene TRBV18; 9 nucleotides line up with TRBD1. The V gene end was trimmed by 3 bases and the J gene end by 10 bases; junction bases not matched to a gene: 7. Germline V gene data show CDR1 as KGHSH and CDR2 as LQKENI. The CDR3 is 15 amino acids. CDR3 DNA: TGTGCCAGCTCACCCGGGACAGGGAGCGACTCACCCCTCCACTTT. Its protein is CASSPGTGSDSPLHF.

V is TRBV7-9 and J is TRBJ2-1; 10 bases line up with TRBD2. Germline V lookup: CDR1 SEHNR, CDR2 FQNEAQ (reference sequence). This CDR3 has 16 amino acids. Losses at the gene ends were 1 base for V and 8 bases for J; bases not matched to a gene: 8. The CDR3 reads CASSLGPSGRLDEQFF. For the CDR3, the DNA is TGTGCCAGCAGCTTAGGCCCTAGCGGGAGACTGGATGAGCAGTTCTTC.

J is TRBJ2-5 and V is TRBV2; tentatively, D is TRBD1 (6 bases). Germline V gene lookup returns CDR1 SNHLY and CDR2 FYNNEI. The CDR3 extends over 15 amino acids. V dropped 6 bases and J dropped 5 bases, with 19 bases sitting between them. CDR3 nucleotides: TGTGCCAGCAGCGAGGACAGCCCAGGGTTGGAGACCCAGTACTTC. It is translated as CASSEDSPGLETQYF.

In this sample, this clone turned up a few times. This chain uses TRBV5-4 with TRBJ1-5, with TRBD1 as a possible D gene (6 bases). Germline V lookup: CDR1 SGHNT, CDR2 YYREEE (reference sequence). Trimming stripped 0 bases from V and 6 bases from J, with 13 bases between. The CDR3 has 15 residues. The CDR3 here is CASSLDFGDTQPQHF. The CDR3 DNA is TGTGCCAGCAGCTTGGATTTCGGGGACACTCAGCCCCAGCATTTT.

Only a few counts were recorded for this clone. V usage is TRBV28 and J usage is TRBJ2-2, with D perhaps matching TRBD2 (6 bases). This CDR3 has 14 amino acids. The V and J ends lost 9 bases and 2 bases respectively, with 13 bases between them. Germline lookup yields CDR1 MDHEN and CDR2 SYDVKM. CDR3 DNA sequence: TGTGCCAGTTTGACTAGGAAAAACACCGGGGAGCTGTTTTTT. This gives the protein CASLTRKNTGELFF.

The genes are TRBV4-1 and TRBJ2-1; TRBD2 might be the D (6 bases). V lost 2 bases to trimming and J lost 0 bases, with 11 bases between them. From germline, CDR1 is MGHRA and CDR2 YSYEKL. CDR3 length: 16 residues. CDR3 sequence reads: CASSQPREYSYNEQFF. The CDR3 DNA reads TGCGCCAGCAGCCAACCACGGGAGTACTCCTACAATGAGCAGTTCTTC.

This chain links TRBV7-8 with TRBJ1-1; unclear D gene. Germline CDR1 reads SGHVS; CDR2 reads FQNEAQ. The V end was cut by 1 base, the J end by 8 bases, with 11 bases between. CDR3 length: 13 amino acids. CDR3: CASSLVGVSEAFF. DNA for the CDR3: TGTGCCAGCAGCTTAGTAGGAGTTTCCGAAGCTTTCTTT.

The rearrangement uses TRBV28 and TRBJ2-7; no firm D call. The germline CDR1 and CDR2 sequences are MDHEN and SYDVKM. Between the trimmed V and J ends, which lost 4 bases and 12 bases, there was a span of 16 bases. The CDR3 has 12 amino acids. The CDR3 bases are TGTGCCAGCAGTTCCCCCCCCAAATTATGGTACTTC. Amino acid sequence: CASSSPPKLWYF.

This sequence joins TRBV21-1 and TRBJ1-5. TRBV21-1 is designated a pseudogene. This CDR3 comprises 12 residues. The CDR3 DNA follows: TGTGCCCGGGGGGGTAGCAATCAGCCCCAGCATTTT. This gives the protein CARGGSNQPQHF.

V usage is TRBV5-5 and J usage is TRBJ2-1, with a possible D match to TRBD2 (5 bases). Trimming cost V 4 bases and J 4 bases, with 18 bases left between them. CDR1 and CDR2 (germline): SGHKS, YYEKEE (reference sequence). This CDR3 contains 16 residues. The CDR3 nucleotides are TGTGCCAGCAGCCCACCGGGGTGGCCTCGTTACAATGAGCAGTTCTTC. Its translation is CASSPPGWPRYNEQFF.

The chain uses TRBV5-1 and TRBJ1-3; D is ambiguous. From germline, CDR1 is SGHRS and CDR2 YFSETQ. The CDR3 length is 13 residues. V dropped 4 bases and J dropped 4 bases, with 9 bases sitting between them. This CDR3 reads CASSPDSGNTIYF. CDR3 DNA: TGCGCCAGCAGCCCGGACTCGGGAAACACCATATATTTT.

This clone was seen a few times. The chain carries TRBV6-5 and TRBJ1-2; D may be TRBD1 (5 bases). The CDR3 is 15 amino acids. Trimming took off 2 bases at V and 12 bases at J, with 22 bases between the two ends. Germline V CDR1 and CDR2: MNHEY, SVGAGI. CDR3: CASSYGRTGTKAHTF. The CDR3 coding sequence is TGTGCCAGCAGTTACGGAAGAACCGGGACGAAGGCACACACCTTC.